This T cell receptor beta chain was captured in a study of shared clonotypes between healthy human individuals. Overall study context: Each donor's CD4 naive and CD4 memory cells filled three plates apiece, CD8 naive two, and CD8 memory one. Broader study findings: Researchers found naive subsets generally carried larger estimated richness than memory subsets.

Some clones are missing from TCRdb's copy, which holds only in-frame ones; the method was immunoSEQ multiplex PCR. The top ten clones hold about a tenth of a sample with a few hundred thousand clones, approximately 74% of them seen once. V lost 2 bases and J lost 5, with 7 bases in between. Germline V gives CDR1 SGDLS, CDR2 YYNGEE. The CDR3 is 13 amino acids. With regard to this clone: Its antigen is unidentified. This may arise from a read error, as a much more abundant clone is one base away. Other DNA sequences from this sample encode an identical CDR3 as well.

This receptor was identified in a man aged 30 to 39 in good health. This chain links TRBV9 with TRBJ2-2; tentative D call: TRBD1 (6 bases). The specimen was memory CD4+ T cells sorted from blood. The subset: CD45RA-negative fraction. The CDR3 sequence: CASSVQGTGELFF. The CDR3 DNA reads as TGTGCCAGCAGCGTTCAGGGGACCGGGGAGCTGTTTTTT. Looking up the rest from reference TRBV9 and TRBJ2-2 gives the full variable domain: DSGVTQTPKHLITATGQRVTLRCSPRSGDLSVYWYQQSLDQGLQFLIQYYNGEERAKGNILERFSAQQFPDLHSELNLSSLELGDSALYFCASSVQGTGELFFGEGSRLTVL.